These 30 T cell receptor beta chains were sequenced from one sample in a study of cytomegalovirus exposure and HLA in healthy donors. The PCR used 60 Vbeta and 13 Jbeta primers. Profiled with immunoSEQ multiplex PCR; TCRdb holds only in-frame clones, not every one. Of some 140,000 clones listed, 75% were seen once; the top ten hold around 3.2%. Sequenced input: PBMCs. The receptors originated from a man under 40 in good health and CMV-seronegative.

The chain combines TRBV30 with TRBJ2-5; 7 nucleotides agree with TRBD2. The CDR3 is made up of 12 amino acids. The germline V gene encodes CDR1 GTSNPN and CDR2 SVGIG (reference sequence). V shed 3 bases and J 5 bases; nucleotides not matched to a gene: 3. The CDR3 reads CAWSLRGETQYF. As DNA, the CDR3 is TGTGCCTGGAGCTTGCGGGGGGAGACCCAGTACTTC.

The J gene is TRBJ1-5, the V gene TRBV28; D is ambiguous. V was pared by 7 bases and J by 3 bases, with 10 bases between. Per germline, CDR1 MDHEN and CDR2 SYDVKM. The CDR3 extends over 13 amino acids. CDR3: CASTEVINQPQHF. DNA of the CDR3: TGTGCCAGCACTGAGGTAATCAATCAGCCCCAGCATTTT.

This sequence joins TRBV10-3 and TRBJ1-4; D gene ambiguous. The CDR3 extends over 15 amino acids. In germline, CDR1 is ENHRY, CDR2 SYGVKD. V gave up 6 bases and J gave up 5 bases, with 16 bases separating them. CDR3 in amino acids: CAISPAQSQNEKLFF. The CDR3 DNA reads TGTGCCATCAGCCCTGCACAGAGCCAAAATGAAAAACTGTTTTTT.

This clone came up once. The CDR3 region is CASSPHGEGNNSPLHF. In DNA, the CDR3 is TGTGCCAGCAGCCCCCACGGGGAGGGGAACAATTCACCCCTCCACTTT. V gene TRBV11-2 combines with J gene TRBJ1-6; maybe TRBD1 (5 bases). V was trimmed by 5 bases and J by 7 bases, leaving 18 bases between them. The germline gives CDR1 SGHAT, CDR2 FQNNGV. This CDR3 is built from 16 residues.

The V gene is TRBV27, the J gene TRBJ1-5, with 7 bases identical to TRBD1. Germline CDR1 reads MNHEY; CDR2 reads SMNVEV (reference sequence). V was clipped by 6 bases and J by 6 bases; unmatched bases: 2. CDR3 length equals 12 residues. The CDR3 DNA is TGTGCCAGCAGGCAGGGGGGTCAGCCCCAGCATTTT. Translating gives CASRQGGQPQHF.

The genes are TRBV5-4 and TRBJ2-3; 8 bases align to TRBD2. The CDR3 runs 17 residues. Germline assignment: CDR1 SGHNT and CDR2 YYREEE (reference sequence). J lost 6 bases, V lost 4 bases, and 16 bases had no gene match. Here the CDR3 DNA reads TGTGCCAGCAGCCGTCCTAGCTCGGGAGGGCTTGGCGATACGCAGTATTTT. Its protein is CASSRPSSGGLGDTQYF.

V usage is TRBV15 and J usage is TRBJ2-5, with 9 bases aligning to TRBD1. V lost 5 bases and J lost 4; bases outside the gene matches: 5. Per germline, CDR1 LNHNV and CDR2 YYDKDF (reference sequence). CDR3 length equals 14 residues. The CDR3 loop is CATSSGQGRETQYF. In DNA, the CDR3 is TGTGCCACCAGCTCCGGACAGGGGAGAGAGACCCAGTACTTC.

V is TRBV4-3 and J is TRBJ1-3; 10 nucleotides agree with TRBD1. Germline V gene data show CDR1 as LGHNA and CDR2 as YSLEER. With V trimmed by 1 base and J by 2 bases, 8 bases remained unmatched. The CDR3 consists of 18 residues. The CDR3: CASSQGNIGQGAGNTIYF. CDR3 sequence (DNA): TGCGCCAGCAGCCAAGGGAACATCGGACAGGGGGCTGGAAACACCATATATTTT.

This clone was detected a few times. The rearrangement links TRBV7-8 to TRBJ2-6; TRBD2 might be the D (6 bases). CDR1 is SGHVS, CDR2 FQNEAQ, per germline. Trimming stripped 6 bases from V and 0 bases from J, with 24 bases between. This CDR3 comprises 20 residues. The DNA for the CDR3 is TGTGCCAGCAGTCCCTATCGCGGCTTGCGCGGGGTCTCTGGGGCCAACGTCCTGACTTTC. Translated, it gives CASSPYRGLRGVSGANVLTF.

The gene calls are TRBV5-5 and TRBJ2-7, with D unclear. V was clipped by 0 bases and J by 0 bases, with 4 bases between them. Germline V lookup: CDR1 SGHKS, CDR2 YYEKEE (reference sequence). CDR3 length: 13 residues. The CDR3 sequence is CASSLASSYEQYF. The CDR3 DNA follows: TGTGCCAGCAGCTTGGCCTCCTCCTACGAGCAGTACTTC. The full variable domain, completed using reference TRBV5-5 and TRBJ2-7, is DAGVTQSPTHLIKTRGQQVTLRCSPISGHKSVSWYQQVLGQGPQFIFQYYEKEERGRGNFPDRFSARQFPNYSSELNVNALLLGDSALYLCASSLASSYEQYFGPGTRLTVT.

The chain employs TRBV7-3 and TRBJ2-5, with 10 bases that match TRBD2. CDR1 is SGHTA and CDR2 is FQGTGA in the germline V gene. The V and J ends lost 1 base and 4 bases, in that order; junction bases with no gene match: 3. The CDR3 extends over 15 amino acids. CDR3 sequence reads: CASSLRTSGLETQYF. The CDR3 DNA follows: TGTGCCAGCAGCTTAAGGACTAGCGGCCTAGAGACCCAGTACTTC.

The V call is TRBV15, the J call TRBJ1-2; D might be TRBD1 (5 bases). The germline gives CDR1 LNHNV, CDR2 YYDKDF (reference sequence). The V and J ends lost 5 bases and 1 base respectively, with 5 bases between them. CDR3 length equals 12 residues. CDR3 sequence reads: CATSQGNYGYTF. Here the CDR3 DNA reads TGTGCCACCAGCCAGGGTAACTATGGCTACACCTTC.

The chain has TRBV6-1 and TRBJ2-5, with D perhaps TRBD2 (5 bases). CDR1 MNHNS and CDR2 SASEGT come from the germline V gene. V lost 5 bases to trimming and J lost 5 bases, with 18 bases between them. This CDR3 region has 15 residues. CDR3 loop: CASSLNGLAGETQYF. In DNA, the CDR3 is TGTGCCAGCAGTCTAAACGGCCTAGCTGGGGAGACCCAGTACTTC.

The gene calls are TRBV19 and TRBJ2-5, with D perhaps TRBD1 (6 bases). V shed 3 bases and J shed 5 bases, with 13 bases lying between them. Germline V CDR1 and CDR2: LNHDA, SQIVND (reference sequence). The CDR3 is 14 residues long. The CDR3 reads CASSIEGVRETQYF. CDR3 nucleotides: TGTGCCAGTAGTATCGAGGGGGTCCGGGAGACCCAGTACTTC.

The chain has TRBV7-2 and TRBJ2-6; perhaps TRBD1 as D (5 bases). The ends were cut back, 1 base at V and 2 bases at J, with 6 bases in the middle. Germline CDR1 is SGHTA and CDR2 is FQGNSA. The CDR3 totals 15 residues. The CDR3 region is CASSLGRAGANVLTF. For the CDR3, the DNA is TGTGCCAGCAGCTTAGGCAGGGCTGGGGCCAACGTCCTGACTTTC.

The gene calls are TRBV25-1 and TRBJ1-6; 7 nucleotides match TRBD1. J lost 10 bases, V lost 2 bases, and 11 bases had no gene match. There are 16 residues in the CDR3. Germline V CDR1 and CDR2: MGHDK, SYGVNS. The CDR3 spells CASSEPGRGAESPLHF. For the CDR3, the DNA is TGTGCCAGCAGTGAACCCGGCAGGGGGGCAGAATCACCCCTCCACTTT.

The CDR3 coding sequence is TGCGCCAGCAGCGACGGACTAGCGGGGGCCAATGAGCAGTTCTTC. Its translation: CASSDGLAGANEQFF. This rearrangement joins TRBV5-1 to TRBJ2-1; 13 bases are shared with TRBD2. Germline V gives CDR1 SGHRS, CDR2 YFSETQ. The CDR3 covers 15 residues. The junction had 4 bases not matched to a gene; V was cut back by 4 bases and J by 6 bases.

The chain joins TRBV4-3 to TRBJ2-7, with D possibly matching TRBD1 (5 bases). Germline assignment: CDR1 LGHNA and CDR2 YSLEER. Trimming cost V 0 bases and J 3 bases, with 15 bases left between them. The CDR3 totals 16 residues. The DNA of the CDR3 is TGCGCCAGCAGCCAAGAGGGATCCAGGGAAGGCTACGAGCAGTACTTC. Its protein product is CASSQEGSREGYEQYF.

This clone has only a few counts. The rearrangement links TRBV18 to TRBJ2-7; 9 bases are a match to TRBD1. Germline trimming cut 3 bases from V and 3 bases from J; bases unmatched to any gene: 6. The CDR3 sequence is 15 residues long. From germline, CDR1 is KGHSH and CDR2 LQKENI. For the CDR3, the DNA is TGTGCCAGCTCACCTCGACAGGGGGTCCACTACGAGCAGTACTTC. Its translation is CASSPRQGVHYEQYF.

J is TRBJ2-1 and V is TRBV5-6; weak D call: TRBD2 (6 bases). CDR3 length: 16 residues. The V end was cut by 0 bases, the J end by 3 bases, with 13 bases between. Germline lookup yields CDR1 SGHDT and CDR2 YYEEEE. The CDR3 DNA is TGTGCCAGCAGCTTGGTGTTTGCGGGGAGCTACAATGAGCAGTTCTTC. Protein sequence: CASSLVFAGSYNEQFF.

The chain uses TRBV6-5 and TRBJ1-1; D unclear. The CDR3 is 15 residues long. Germline CDR1 is MNHEY and CDR2 is SVGAGI. Trimming cost V 2 bases and J 0 bases, with 10 bases left between them. CDR3 DNA sequence: TGTGCCAGCAGTTACCGACGGAGACTGAACACTGAAGCTTTCTTT. Translation gives CASSYRRRLNTEAFF.

The chain carries TRBV27 and TRBJ2-7; D unresolved. V was cut by 3 bases and J by 3 bases, with 12 bases left in between. The V gene's germline CDR1 is MNHEY and CDR2 SMNVEV (reference sequence). The CDR3 sequence is 14 residues long. DNA for the CDR3: TGTGCCAGCAGTTTTGAAAGGAGACGCTACGAGCAGTACTTC. The encoded protein is CASSFERRRYEQYF.

This clone was seen only a few times. V usage is TRBV30 and J usage is TRBJ2-7; 12 nucleotides align to TRBD2. CDR3 length equals 13 residues. CDR1 and CDR2 (germline): GTSNPN, SVGIG (reference sequence). The V segment lost 7 bases and the J segment 2 bases; nucleotides outside the gene matches: 3. The CDR3 DNA follows: TGTGCCTTTAGGACTAGCGGGGCCTACGAGCAGTACTTC. Its translation is CAFRTSGAYEQYF. Full variable domain (remainder filled in from reference TRBV30 and TRBJ2-7): SQTIHQWPATLVQPVGSPLSLECTVEGTSNPNLYWYRQAAGRGLQLLFYSVGIGQISSEVPQNLSASRPQDRQFILSSKKLLLSDSGFYLCAFRTSGAYEQYFGPGTRLTVT.

The chain uses TRBV30 and TRBJ1-5; D remains ambiguous. Between the trimmed V and J ends, which lost 0 bases and 6 bases, there was a span of 12 bases. CDR1 and CDR2 from the germline V gene are GTSNPN and SVGIG (reference sequence). CDR3 length: 14 amino acids. The CDR3 loop reads CAWSVIGESQPQHF. The CDR3 DNA sequence: TGTGCCTGGAGTGTTATCGGGGAGAGTCAGCCCCAGCATTTT.

This clone occurred a few times. The gene calls are TRBV5-5 and TRBJ2-2; 7 nucleotides match TRBD1. Germline V gene lookup returns CDR1 SGHKS and CDR2 YYEKEE (reference sequence). After removal of 4 bases from V and 4 bases from J, the junction contained 4 bases not matched to a gene. The CDR3 is made up of 14 amino acids. CDR3 coding DNA: TGTGCCAGCAGCACGGGACAGATCACCGGGGAGCTGTTTTTT. Translating gives CASSTGQITGELFF. Drawing the rest from reference TRBV5-5 and TRBJ2-2, the complete variable domain is DAGVTQSPTHLIKTRGQQVTLRCSPISGHKSVSWYQQVLGQGPQFIFQYYEKEERGRGNFPDRFSARQFPNYSSELNVNALLLGDSALYLCASSTGQITGELFFGEGSRLTVL.

The genes are TRBV5-1 and TRBJ1-1, with D tentatively TRBD1 (6 bases). The CDR3 runs to 15 residues. Germline V gene data show CDR1 as SGHRS and CDR2 as YFSETQ. Trimming removed 0 bases from V and 4 bases from J, with 13 bases in between. The CDR3, as DNA: TGCGCCAGCAGCTTGGGTACAGGGATGAGCACTGAAGCTTTCTTT. Amino acids: CASSLGTGMSTEAFF.

The chain employs TRBV7-2 and TRBJ2-7; D perhaps matches TRBD2 (5 bases). The germline V gene has CDR1 SGHTA and CDR2 FQGNSA. Between the trimmed V and J ends, which lost 5 bases and 0 bases, there was a span of 11 bases. The CDR3 runs 14 residues. The CDR3 reads CASSRGLNSYEQYF. The DNA for the CDR3 is TGTGCCAGCAGCCGAGGACTCAACTCCTACGAGCAGTACTTC. Looking up the rest from reference TRBV7-2 and TRBJ2-7 gives the full variable domain: GAGVSQSPSNKVTEKGKDVELRCDPISGHTALYWYRQSLGQGLEFLIYFQGNSAPDKSGLPSDRFSAERTGGSVSTLTIQRTQQEDSAVYLCASSRGLNSYEQYFGPGTRLTVT.

The CDR3, as DNA: TGTGCCAGCAGTGTCGGCTCCTACAATGAGCAGTTCTTC. Protein: CASSVGSYNEQFF. The chain is built from TRBV25-1 and TRBJ2-1, with D uncertain. Trimming stripped 4 bases from V and 0 bases from J, with 4 bases between. The length of the CDR3 is 13 residues. CDR1 MGHDK and CDR2 SYGVNS come from the germline V gene.

The V and J genes are TRBV7-6 and TRBJ2-7, with 7 bases aligning to TRBD1. The V gene end was trimmed by 4 bases and the J gene end by 0 bases; junction bases not matched to a gene: 6. CDR3 length: 15 amino acids. Looked up from germline, CDR1 is SGHVS and CDR2 is FNYEAQ. The CDR3 DNA follows: TGTGCCAGCAGCTCCGGGACAGTCAGCTCCTACGAGCAGTACTTC. As protein: CASSSGTVSSYEQYF.

This clone has only a few counts. The genes are TRBV4-3 and TRBJ2-1, with TRBD2 matching 14 bases. With V trimmed by 4 bases and J by 2 bases, 10 bases remained unmatched. The germline gives CDR1 LGHNA, CDR2 YSLEER. The CDR3 is 19 amino acids. The CDR3 DNA follows: TGCGCCAGCAGCCGGACTAGCGGGGGGACCCCGACAACCTACAATGAGCAGTTCTTC. Translating gives CASSRTSGGTPTTYNEQFF.